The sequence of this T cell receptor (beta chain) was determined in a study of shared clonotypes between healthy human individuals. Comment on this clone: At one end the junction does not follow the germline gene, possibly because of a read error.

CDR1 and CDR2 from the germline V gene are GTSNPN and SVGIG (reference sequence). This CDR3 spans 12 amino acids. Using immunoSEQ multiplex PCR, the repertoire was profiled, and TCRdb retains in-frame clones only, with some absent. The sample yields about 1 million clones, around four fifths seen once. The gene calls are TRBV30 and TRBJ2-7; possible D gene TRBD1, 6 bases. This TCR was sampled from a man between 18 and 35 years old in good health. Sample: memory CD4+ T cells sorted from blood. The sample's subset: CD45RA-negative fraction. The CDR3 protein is CAWEQGSYEQHF. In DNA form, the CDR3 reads TGTGCCTGGGAACAGGGATCCTACGAGCAGCACTTC.